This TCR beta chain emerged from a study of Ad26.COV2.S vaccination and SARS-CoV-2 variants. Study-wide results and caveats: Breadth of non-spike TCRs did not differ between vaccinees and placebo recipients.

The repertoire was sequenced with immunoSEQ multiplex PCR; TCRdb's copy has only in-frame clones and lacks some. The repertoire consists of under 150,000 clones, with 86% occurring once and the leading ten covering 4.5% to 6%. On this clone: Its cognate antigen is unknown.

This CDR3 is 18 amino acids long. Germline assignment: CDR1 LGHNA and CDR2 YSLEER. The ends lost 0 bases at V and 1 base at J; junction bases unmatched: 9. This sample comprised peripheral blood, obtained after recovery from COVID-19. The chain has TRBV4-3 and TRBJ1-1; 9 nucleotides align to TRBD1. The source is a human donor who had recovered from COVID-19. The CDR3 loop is CASSQDRDREGWNTEAFF. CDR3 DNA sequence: TGCGCCAGCAGCCAAGATCGGGACAGGGAAGGGTGGAACACTGAAGCTTTCTTT.